The clone carrying this TCR beta chain was observed many times. TCRdb re-derived calls from the 5' RACE reads in MiXCR, one entry per CDR3 protein. The sample contains roughly 45,000 distinct CDR3 sequences, roughly a fifth of which appear only once. Treg sorting used a CD4+CD25+CD127-/low gate. V dropped 5 bases and J dropped 0 bases, with 14 bases sitting between them. The germline gives CDR1 MNHEY, CDR2 SVGAGI. This CDR3 is 16 amino acids long. The chain recombines TRBV6-5 with TRBJ2-1; weak D call: TRBD1 (5 bases). The TCR comes from a female donor with breast cancer. Material for sequencing was Tregs sorted from blood. This chain's CDR3 is CASSRGGDLSYNEQFF. CDR3 nucleotide sequence: TGTGCCAGCAGTAGGGGCGGAGACCTCTCCTACAATGAGCAGTTCTTC.